The 17 T cell receptor beta chains below come from one sample, sequenced in a study of cytomegalovirus exposure and HLA in healthy donors. The PCR employed 60 Vbeta primers together with 13 Jbeta primers. TCRdb's copy holds only in-frame clones and misses some; the assay was immunoSEQ multiplex PCR. The sample consists of approximately 90,000 clones, approximately 77% of them appearing once. The sample taken for sequencing was PBMCs. The receptor source for this set is a middle-aged woman in good health and CMV-seronegative.

This clone was recorded once. The gene calls are TRBV7-2 and TRBJ2-1; TRBD2 matches 7 bases. Losses at the gene ends were 3 bases for V and 7 bases for J; bases not matched to a gene: 9. The CDR3 is made up of 15 amino acids. The germline V gene has CDR1 SGHTA and CDR2 FQGNSA. The CDR3 DNA reads TGTGCCAGCAGCTTTTTTACGGGGGGTACTAATGAGCAGTTCTTC. It codes for CASSFFTGGTNEQFF.

The chain uses TRBV2 and TRBJ1-2, with TRBD1 as a possible D gene (6 bases). V dropped 6 bases and J dropped 2 bases, with 10 bases sitting between them. Germline V gives CDR1 SNHLY, CDR2 FYNNEI. The CDR3 has 13 amino acids. CDR3 residues: CASSLDRNYGYTF. The CDR3 nucleotides read TGTGCCAGCAGCCTCGACAGGAACTATGGCTACACCTTC. Combining the CDR3 with reference TRBV2 and TRBJ1-2 gives the whole variable domain EPEVTQTPSHQVTQMGQEVILRCVPISNHLYFYWYRQILGQKVEFLVSFYNNEISEKSEIFDDQFSVERPDGSNFTLKIRSTKLEDSAMYFCASSLDRNYGYTFGSGTRLTVV.

The chain has TRBV15 and TRBJ1-1; D is unclear. Germline assignment: CDR1 LNHNV and CDR2 YYDKDF (reference sequence). The CDR3 consists of 15 residues. Deletions cut 3 bases from V and 1 base from J, with 12 bases between. The CDR3 region has the DNA TGTGCCACCAGCAGTGGCTCAGGATGGAACACTGAAGCTTTCTTT. This translates into CATSSGSGWNTEAFF.

The chain combines TRBV5-6 with TRBJ1-1; possibly TRBD1 for D (5 bases). The CDR3 sequence is 14 residues long. Per the germline V gene, CDR1 is SGHDT and CDR2 is YYEEEE. The V gene lost 4 bases and the J gene lost 6 bases, with 16 bases spanning the gap. CDR3 nucleotides: TGTGCCAGCAGCAACCCTAGCTGGGGGGCTGAAGCTTTCTTT. It translates to CASSNPSWGAEAFF.

This chain uses TRBV4-3 with TRBJ1-1, with D possibly matching TRBD1 (6 bases). This CDR3 comprises 17 residues. With 0 bases removed from V and 3 bases from J, the gap between germline ends came to 17 bases. Per germline, CDR1 LGHNA and CDR2 YSLEER. DNA of the CDR3: TGCGCCAGCAGCCAAGATCCCTATGTCAGGGGTTACACTGAAGCTTTCTTT. Translation gives CASSQDPYVRGYTEAFF.

This chain links TRBV5-1 with TRBJ1-2, with 8 nucleotides matching TRBD1. From germline, CDR1 is SGHRS and CDR2 YFSETQ. V dropped 0 bases and J dropped 4; count of bases not matched to a gene: 8. The CDR3 totals 16 residues. CDR3 nucleotides: TGCGCCAGCAGCTTGGGGCAGGGGGCGCGAATCTATGGCTACACCTTC. Translated, it gives CASSLGQGARIYGYTF.

The chain recombines TRBV5-1 with TRBJ2-5, with TRBD2 matching 14 bases. The CDR3 runs to 14 residues. The germline gives CDR1 SGHRS, CDR2 YFSETQ. Unmatched junction bases numbered 1, after V lost 4 bases and J lost 5 bases. The CDR3 DNA reads as TGCGCCAGCAGCCGGACTAGCGGGGGGGAGACCCAGTACTTC. It is translated as CASSRTSGGETQYF.

The chain combines TRBV28 with TRBJ2-7; no clear D. CDR3 length: 14 amino acids. Germline V gene data show CDR1 as MDHEN and CDR2 as SYDVKM. V shed 4 bases and J shed 0 bases, with 10 bases lying between them. The chain's CDR3 is CASSSAGFSYEQYF. CDR3 sequence (DNA): TGTGCCAGCAGTTCGGCAGGCTTCTCCTACGAGCAGTACTTC.

This chain uses TRBV4-2 with TRBJ2-1; 9 nucleotides line up with TRBD2. Per the germline V gene, CDR1 is LGHNA and CDR2 is YNFKEQ. V lost 0 bases to trimming and J lost 9 bases; unmatched junction nucleotides: 9. CDR3 length: 16 amino acids. CDR3 sequence: CASSQDFSGGSGEQFF. The CDR3 coding sequence is TGTGCCAGCAGCCAAGATTTTAGCGGGGGTTCGGGTGAGCAGTTCTTC.

V gene TRBV6-5 combines with J gene TRBJ2-7; D gene uncertain. Trimming took 0 bases from V and 3 from J, leaving 12 bases between them. The germline gives CDR1 MNHEY, CDR2 SVGAGI. The CDR3 is 15 amino acids. CDR3 in amino acids: CASSYSGGMGYEQYF. In DNA, the CDR3 is TGTGCCAGCAGTTACTCAGGCGGAATGGGCTACGAGCAGTACTTC.

CDR3 coding DNA: TGTGCCAGCAGCCAAGTCGAGAACTATGGCTACACCTTC. Amino acid sequence: CASSQVENYGYTF. J is TRBJ1-2 and V is TRBV14; D remains ambiguous. V gave up 1 base and J gave up 2 bases, with 5 bases separating them. Per the germline V gene, CDR1 is SGHDN and CDR2 is FVKESK. The CDR3 contains 13 residues.

The V gene is TRBV6-5, the J gene TRBJ1-2, with D perhaps matching TRBD1 (5 bases). CDR1 and CDR2 from the germline V gene are MNHEY and SVGAGI. V gave up 0 bases and J gave up 8 bases, with 13 bases separating them. The CDR3 contains 14 residues. The CDR3 region has the DNA TGTGCCAGCAGTTACTCGTTAAGGGGTTCCGGCTACACCTTC. As protein: CASSYSLRGSGYTF.

This clone was counted between two and nine times. The chain is built from TRBV5-4 and TRBJ1-4; D is unclear. With 0 bases removed from V and 7 bases from J, the gap between germline ends came to 10 bases. The CDR3 is 14 residues long. CDR1 is SGHNT, CDR2 YYREEE, per germline (reference sequence). The CDR3 DNA sequence: TGTGCCAGCAGCTTGGCCTCGGGAGGTGAAAAACTGTTTTTT. This translates into CASSLASGGEKLFF.

The chain employs TRBV10-3 and TRBJ2-5, with 7 nucleotides matching TRBD2. Germline V gives CDR1 ENHRY, CDR2 SYGVKD. J was trimmed by 2 bases and V by 6 bases; bases with no gene match: 6. The CDR3 runs 14 residues. CDR3 bases: TGTGCCATCAGCCCCGGGACTATGCAAGAGACCCAGTACTTC. Its translation is CAISPGTMQETQYF.

J is TRBJ2-7 and V is TRBV2; a weak D match, TRBD2 (5 bases). CDR3 size: 16 residues. CDR1 is SNHLY and CDR2 is FYNNEI in the germline V gene. The ends were cut back, 7 bases at V and 6 bases at J, with 25 bases in the middle. The CDR3: CASKDSFVGFSSEQYF. DNA for the CDR3: TGTGCCAGCAAGGACTCGTTTGTAGGGTTTTCTAGCGAGCAGTACTTC.

This clone occurred once. The V and J genes are TRBV7-8 and TRBJ2-7, with D possibly being TRBD2 (7 bases). Germline V gene data show CDR1 as SGHVS and CDR2 as FQNEAQ. The V end was cut by 0 bases, the J end by 9 bases, with 15 bases between. CDR3 size: 14 residues. The CDR3 sequence: CASSLAGGGLGQYF. In DNA form, the CDR3 reads TGTGCCAGCAGCTTAGCTGGCGGGGGCTTGGGGCAGTACTTC.

By its share, this clone is medium-sized. The chain recombines TRBV6-6 with TRBJ1-2; D gene ambiguous. The CDR3 runs to 14 residues. Trimming stripped 4 bases from V and 2 bases from J, with 11 bases between. The germline V gene encodes CDR1 MNHNY and CDR2 SVGAGI (reference sequence). The CDR3 sequence is CASSSSGWNYGYTF. The CDR3 coding sequence is TGTGCCAGCAGTTCATCGGGATGGAACTATGGCTACACCTTC.